This T cell receptor beta chain comes out of a study of shared clonotypes between healthy human individuals. Per the authors' pipeline: ImmunoSEQ yielded junction-only sequences lacking quality scores, so filtering differed. The protocol was immunoSEQ multiplex PCR, while the TCRdb copy is restricted to in-frame clones and leaves out a portion. That table supplies the V and J calls and clone size; D and trimming were determined from the DNA. The sample shows 740,000 or so clones, 55% to 85% of them seen only once. This CDR3 contains 15 residues. The J segment lost 2 bases and the V segment lost 3 bases, leaving 1 base of the junction unmatched. Germline loops: CDR1 LNHDA, CDR2 SQIVND (reference sequence).

The material sequenced was memory CD4+ T cells sorted from blood. The subset is: CD45RA-negative fraction. This clonotype originated in a woman in her twenties or thirties in good health. This chain connects TRBV19 to TRBJ2-3; 11 bases align to TRBD2. The CDR3 sequence is CASSMGLADTDTQYF. CDR3 nucleotide sequence: TGTGCCAGTAGTATGGGACTAGCGGACACAGATACGCAGTATTTT.